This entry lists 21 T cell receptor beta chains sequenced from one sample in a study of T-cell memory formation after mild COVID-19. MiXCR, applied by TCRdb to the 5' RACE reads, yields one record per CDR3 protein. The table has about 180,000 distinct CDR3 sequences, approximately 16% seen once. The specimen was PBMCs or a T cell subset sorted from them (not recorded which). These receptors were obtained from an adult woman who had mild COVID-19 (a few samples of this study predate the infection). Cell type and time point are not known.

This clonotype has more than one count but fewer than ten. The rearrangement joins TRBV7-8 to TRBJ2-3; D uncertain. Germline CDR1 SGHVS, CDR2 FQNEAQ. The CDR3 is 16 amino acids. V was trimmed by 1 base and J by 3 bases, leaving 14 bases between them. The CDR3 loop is CASSLGAGVGTDTQYF. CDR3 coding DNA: TGTGCCAGCAGCTTAGGTGCTGGAGTAGGTACAGATACGCAGTATTTT.

The CDR3 protein is CASSLEDLNYGYTF. The CDR3 nucleotides are TGTGCCAGCAGTTTAGAGGACTTAAACTATGGCTACACCTTC. The J gene is TRBJ1-2, the V gene TRBV12-3 or TRBV12-4; D uncertain. V lost 1 base and J lost 2, with 8 bases in between. The CDR3 runs to 14 residues.

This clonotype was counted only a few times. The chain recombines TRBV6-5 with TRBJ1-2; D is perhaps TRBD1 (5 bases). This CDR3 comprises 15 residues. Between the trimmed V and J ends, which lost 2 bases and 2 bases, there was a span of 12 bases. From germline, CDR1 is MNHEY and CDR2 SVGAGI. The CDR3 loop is CASSYRGLVNYGYTF. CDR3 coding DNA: TGTGCCAGCAGTTACCGGGGCCTTGTAAACTATGGCTACACCTTC.

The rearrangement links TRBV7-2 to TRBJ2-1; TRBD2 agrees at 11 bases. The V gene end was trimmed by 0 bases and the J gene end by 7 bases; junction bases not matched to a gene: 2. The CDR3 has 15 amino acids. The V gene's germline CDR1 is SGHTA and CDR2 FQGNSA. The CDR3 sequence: CASSLALAGENEQFF. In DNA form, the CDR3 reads TGTGCCAGCAGCTTAGCACTAGCGGGAGAGAATGAGCAGTTCTTC. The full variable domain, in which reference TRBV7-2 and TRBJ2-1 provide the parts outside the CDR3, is GAGVSQSPSNKVTEKGKDVELRCDPISGHTALYWYRQSLGQGLEFLIYFQGNSAPDKSGLPSDRFSAERTGGSVSTLTIQRTQQEDSAVYLCASSLALAGENEQFFGPGTRLTVL.

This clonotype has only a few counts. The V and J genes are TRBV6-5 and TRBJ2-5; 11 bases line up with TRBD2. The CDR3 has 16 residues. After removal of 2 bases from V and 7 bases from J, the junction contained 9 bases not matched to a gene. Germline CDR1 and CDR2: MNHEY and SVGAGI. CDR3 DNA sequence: TGTGCCAGCAGTTACGCCAGGACTAGCGGGCAGGGGACCCAGTACTTC. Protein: CASSYARTSGQGTQYF.

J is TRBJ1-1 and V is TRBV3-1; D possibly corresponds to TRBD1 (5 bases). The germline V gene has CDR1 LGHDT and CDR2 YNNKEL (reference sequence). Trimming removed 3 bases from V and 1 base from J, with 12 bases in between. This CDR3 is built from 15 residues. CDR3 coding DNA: TGTGCCAGCAGCCACTGGGGCAGCGGGAACACTGAAGCTTTCTTT. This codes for CASSHWGSGNTEAFF.

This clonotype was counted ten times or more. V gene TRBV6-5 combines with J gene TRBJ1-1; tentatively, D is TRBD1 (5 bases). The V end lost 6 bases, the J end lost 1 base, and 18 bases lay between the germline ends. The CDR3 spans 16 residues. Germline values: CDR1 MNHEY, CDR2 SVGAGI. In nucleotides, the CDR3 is TGTGCCAGCAGAATAAACCCGGGACGGCCGAACACTGAAGCTTTCTTT. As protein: CASRINPGRPNTEAFF.

The DNA of the CDR3 is TGTGCCAGCAGCCACGAGCTGGGGGGCTACACCTTC. The encoded protein is CASSHELGGYTF. This chain uses TRBV7-2 with TRBJ1-2; D not certain. The CDR3 is 12 residues long. CDR1 and CDR2 from the germline V gene are SGHTA and FQGNSA. The V end lost 5 bases, the J end lost 8 bases, and 12 bases lay between the germline ends.

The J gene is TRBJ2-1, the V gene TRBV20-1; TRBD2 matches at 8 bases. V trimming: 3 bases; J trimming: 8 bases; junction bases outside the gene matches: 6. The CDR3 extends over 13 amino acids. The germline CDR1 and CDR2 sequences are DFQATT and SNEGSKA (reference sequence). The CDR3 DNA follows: TGCAGTGCTAGCGGGGGGGCCGTCTATGAGCAGTTCTTC. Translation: CSASGGAVYEQFF.

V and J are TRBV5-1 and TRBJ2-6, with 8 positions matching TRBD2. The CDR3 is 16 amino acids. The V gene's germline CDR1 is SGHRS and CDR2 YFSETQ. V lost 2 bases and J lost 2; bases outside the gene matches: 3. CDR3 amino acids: CASSFGREAGANVLTF. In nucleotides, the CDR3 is TGCGCCAGCAGCTTCGGGAGGGAGGCTGGGGCCAACGTCCTGACTTTC.

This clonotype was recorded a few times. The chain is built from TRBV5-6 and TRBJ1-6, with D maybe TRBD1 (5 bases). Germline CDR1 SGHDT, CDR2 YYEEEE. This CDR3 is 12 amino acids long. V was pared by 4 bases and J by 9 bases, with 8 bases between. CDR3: CASSGRGSPLHF. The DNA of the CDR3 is TGTGCCAGCAGCGGGAGGGGTTCACCCCTCCACTTT.

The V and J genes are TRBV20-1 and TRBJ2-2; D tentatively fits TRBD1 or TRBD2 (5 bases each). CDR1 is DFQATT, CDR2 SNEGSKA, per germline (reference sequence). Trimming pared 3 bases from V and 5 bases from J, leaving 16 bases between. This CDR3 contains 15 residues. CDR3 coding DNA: TGCAGTGCTAGCCCCGGGGCAGGGAGAACCGGGGAGCTGTTTTTT. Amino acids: CSASPGAGRTGELFF.

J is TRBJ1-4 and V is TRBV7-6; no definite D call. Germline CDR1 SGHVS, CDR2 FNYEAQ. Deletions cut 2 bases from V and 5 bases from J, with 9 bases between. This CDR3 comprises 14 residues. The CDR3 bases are TGTGCCAGCAGCTTATATTTTAGGAATGAAAAACTGTTTTTT. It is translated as CASSLYFRNEKLFF.

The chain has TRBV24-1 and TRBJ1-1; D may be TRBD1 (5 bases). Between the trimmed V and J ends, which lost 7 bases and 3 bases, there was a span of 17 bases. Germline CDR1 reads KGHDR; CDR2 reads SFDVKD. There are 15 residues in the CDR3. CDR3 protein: CATSPSWAGDTEAFF. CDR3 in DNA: TGTGCCACCAGCCCATCCTGGGCGGGGGACACTGAAGCTTTCTTT.

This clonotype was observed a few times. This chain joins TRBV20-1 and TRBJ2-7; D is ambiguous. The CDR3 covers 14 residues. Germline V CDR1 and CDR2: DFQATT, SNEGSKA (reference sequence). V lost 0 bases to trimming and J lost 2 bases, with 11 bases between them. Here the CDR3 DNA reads TGCAGTGCTAGAGATCAACAGATACCCTACGAGCAGTACTTC. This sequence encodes CSARDQQIPYEQYF.

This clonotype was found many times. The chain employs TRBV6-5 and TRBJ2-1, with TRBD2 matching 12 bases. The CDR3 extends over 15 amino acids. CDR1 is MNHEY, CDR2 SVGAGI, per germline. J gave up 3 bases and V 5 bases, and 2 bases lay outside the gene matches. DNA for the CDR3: TGTGCCAGCAGTCGGACTAGCGGGAACTACAATGAGCAGTTCTTC. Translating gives CASSRTSGNYNEQFF.

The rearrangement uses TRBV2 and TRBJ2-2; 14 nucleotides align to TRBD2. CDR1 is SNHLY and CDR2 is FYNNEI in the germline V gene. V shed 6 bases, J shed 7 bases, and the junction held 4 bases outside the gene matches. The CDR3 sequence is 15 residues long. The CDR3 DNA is TGTGCCAGCAGAAGGACTAGCGGGGGGATCGGGGAGCTGTTTTTT. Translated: CASRRTSGGIGELFF.

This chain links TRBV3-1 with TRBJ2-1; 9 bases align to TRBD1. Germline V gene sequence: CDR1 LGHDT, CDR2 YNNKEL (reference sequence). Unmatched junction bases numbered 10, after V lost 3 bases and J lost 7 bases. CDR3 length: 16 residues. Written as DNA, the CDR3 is TGTGCCAGCAGCCACCGCCCCGGACAGGGGATTAATGAGCAGTTCTTC. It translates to CASSHRPGQGINEQFF.

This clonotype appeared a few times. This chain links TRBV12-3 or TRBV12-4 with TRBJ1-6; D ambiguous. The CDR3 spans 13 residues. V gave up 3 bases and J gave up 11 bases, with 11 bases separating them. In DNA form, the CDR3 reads TGTGCCAGCAGTTTTGGGTTAGGAGCACCCCTCCACTTT. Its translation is CASSFGLGAPLHF.

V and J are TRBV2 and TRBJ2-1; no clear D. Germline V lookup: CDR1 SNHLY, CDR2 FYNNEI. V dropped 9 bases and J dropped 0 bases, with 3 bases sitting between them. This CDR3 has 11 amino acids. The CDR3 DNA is TGTGCCAGGGGCTCCTACAATGAGCAGTTCTTC. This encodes CARGSYNEQFF.

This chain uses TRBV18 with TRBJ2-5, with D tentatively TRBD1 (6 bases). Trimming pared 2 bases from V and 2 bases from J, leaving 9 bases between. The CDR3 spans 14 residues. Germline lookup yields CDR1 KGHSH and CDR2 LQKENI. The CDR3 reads CASSPRQAQETQYF. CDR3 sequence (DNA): TGTGCCAGCTCACCAAGACAGGCGCAAGAGACCCAGTACTTC.